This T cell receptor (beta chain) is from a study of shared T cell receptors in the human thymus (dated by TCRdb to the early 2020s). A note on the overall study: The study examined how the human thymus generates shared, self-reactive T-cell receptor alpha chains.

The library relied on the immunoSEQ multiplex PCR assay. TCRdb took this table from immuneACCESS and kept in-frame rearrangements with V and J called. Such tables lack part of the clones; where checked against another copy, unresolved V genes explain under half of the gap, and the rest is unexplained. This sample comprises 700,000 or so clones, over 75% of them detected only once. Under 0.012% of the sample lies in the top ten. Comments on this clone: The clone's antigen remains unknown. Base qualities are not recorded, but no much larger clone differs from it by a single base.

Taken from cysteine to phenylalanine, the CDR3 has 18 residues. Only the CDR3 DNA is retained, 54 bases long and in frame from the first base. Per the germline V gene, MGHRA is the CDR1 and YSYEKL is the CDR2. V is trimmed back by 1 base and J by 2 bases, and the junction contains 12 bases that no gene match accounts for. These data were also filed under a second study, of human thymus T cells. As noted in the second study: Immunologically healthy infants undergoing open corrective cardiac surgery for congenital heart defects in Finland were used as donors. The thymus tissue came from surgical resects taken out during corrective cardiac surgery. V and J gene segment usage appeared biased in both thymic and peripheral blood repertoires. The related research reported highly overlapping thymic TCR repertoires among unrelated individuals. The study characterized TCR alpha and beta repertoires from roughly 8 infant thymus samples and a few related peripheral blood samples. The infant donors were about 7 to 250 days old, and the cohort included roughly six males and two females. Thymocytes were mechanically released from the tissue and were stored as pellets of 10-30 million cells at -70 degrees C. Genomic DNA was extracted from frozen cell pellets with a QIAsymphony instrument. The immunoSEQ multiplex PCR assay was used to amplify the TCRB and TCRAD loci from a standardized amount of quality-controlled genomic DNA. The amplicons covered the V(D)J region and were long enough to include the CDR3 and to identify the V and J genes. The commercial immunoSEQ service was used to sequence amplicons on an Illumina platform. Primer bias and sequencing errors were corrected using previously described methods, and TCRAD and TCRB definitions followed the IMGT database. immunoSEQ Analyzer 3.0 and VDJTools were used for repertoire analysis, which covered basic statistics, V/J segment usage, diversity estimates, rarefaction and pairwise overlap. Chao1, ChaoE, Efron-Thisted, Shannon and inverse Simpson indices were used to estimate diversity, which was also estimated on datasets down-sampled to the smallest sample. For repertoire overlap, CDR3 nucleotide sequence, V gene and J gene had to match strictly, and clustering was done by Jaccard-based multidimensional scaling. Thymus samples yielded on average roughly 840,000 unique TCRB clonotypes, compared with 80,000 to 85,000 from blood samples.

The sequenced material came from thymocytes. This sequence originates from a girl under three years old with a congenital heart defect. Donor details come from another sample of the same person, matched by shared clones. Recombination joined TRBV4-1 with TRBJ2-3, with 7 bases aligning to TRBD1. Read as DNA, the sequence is TGCGCCAGCAGCCAAGTGGGGGTCCGGGACAGATACACAGATACGCAGTATTTT. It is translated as CASSQVGVRDRYTDTQYF.